Listed below are T cell receptor beta chains from one sample, sequenced in a study of blood T cell repertoires in COVID-19. Sequencing used immunoSEQ multiplex PCR; TCRdb keeps in-frame clones, though not all of them. The table shows about 150,000 clones, with around 84% occurring only once. The sequencing input was peripheral blood. These receptors all come from a man of 80 years or more with acute or convalescent COVID-19. The CDR3 runs from the conserved cysteine through the conserved F or W. Each record gives: J gene, clone size, V gene, D gene, CDR3 DNA, CDR3 protein. The D gene is left open where the match is weak. Rows may omit the clone size; those that give it use once, few, many or a size class.

>TRBJ1-4|-|TRBV5-4|-
TGTGCCAGCAGGCCGGACAGCCATAATGAAAAACTGTTTTTT
CASRPDSHNEKLFF
>TRBJ1-6|-|TRBV19|-
TGTGCCAGTAGTATATCAGCCCGGGAGGGTTCACCCCTCCACTTT
CASSISAREGSPLHF
>TRBJ1-4|-|TRBV6-2/TRBV6-3|-
TGTGCCAGCAGTTCCCGGGACATAGAGGGGCTGTTTTTT
CASSSRDIEGLFF
>TRBJ1-2|once|TRBV4-1|TRBD1
TGCGCCAGCAGCCACCAGACAGGGATGGGGTACAATGGCTACACCTTC
CASSHQTGMGYNGYTF
>TRBJ2-6|-|TRBV27|-
TGTGCCAGCAGTTTGCGAGCGGAGGACCGATCTCTGAGGGGGGCCAACGTCCTGACTTTC
CASSLRAEDRSLRGANVLTF
>TRBJ1-1|-|TRBV6-5|-
TGTGCCAGCAGACCCTCGGACAGACAAACTGAAGCTTTCTTT
CASRPSDRQTEAFF
>TRBJ1-2|-|TRBV6-5|TRBD1
TGTGCCAGCAGTCTCCAGGGACAGGGAAACTATGGCTACACCTTC
CASSLQGQGNYGYTF
>TRBJ1-5|-|TRBV19|-
TGTGCCAGTAGTATAGATCCGCGACAGGCGGGCAATCAGCCCCAGCATTTT
CASSIDPRQAGNQPQHF
>TRBJ2-1|once|TRBV5-1|-
TGCGCCAGCAGCTTGGGTTCACAGGGTTTCTACAATGAGCAGTTCTTC
CASSLGSQGFYNEQFF
>TRBJ1-6|-|TRBV19|TRBD1
TGTGCCAGTAGTTCCGGGACAGAAGGATCACCCCTCCACTTT
CASSSGTEGSPLHF
>TRBJ1-2|-|TRBV6-1|TRBD1
TGTGCCAGCAGTGAAGGCCCGGGACAGGACTATGGCTACACCTTC
CASSEGPGQDYGYTF
>TRBJ1-1|-|TRBV3-1/TRBV3-2|-
TGTGCCAGCAGCCGGCTAGGGGGCACTGAAGCTTTCTTT
CASSRLGGTEAFF
>TRBJ2-5|-|TRBV5-1|TRBD1
TGCGCCAGCAGGGTTACCGGGACAGCCGGGGAGACCCAGTACTTC
CASRVTGTAGETQYF
>TRBJ1-3|-|TRBV29-1|-
TGCAGCGTTGGCACTACTGGAAACACCATATATTTT
CSVGTTGNTIYF
>TRBJ2-2|-|TRBV24-1|TRBD1
TGTGCCACCAGTGATTCCGTCAGGGGGCGCACCGGGGAGCTGTTTTTT
CATSDSVRGRTGELFF
>TRBJ1-2|few|TRBV3-1/TRBV3-2|-
TGTGCCAGCAGCCACGGACAGTCCCTGCTTTATGGCTACACCTTC
CASSHGQSLLYGYTF
>TRBJ2-3|-|TRBV6-4|TRBD2
TGTGCCAGCAGTCTACTAGCGGGGGACTCTTCTGGGCAGTATTTT
CASSLLAGDSSGQYF
>TRBJ2-2|-|TRBV2|TRBD1
TGTGCCAGCAGTGGACAGGGGGCAAGAAACACCGGGGAGCTGTTTTTT
CASSGQGARNTGELFF
>TRBJ1-5|-|TRBV4-1|-
TGCGCCAGCAGCCACCCTAATCCTAGGAATCAGCCCCAGCATTTT
CASSHPNPRNQPQHF
>TRBJ2-3|-|TRBV9|-
TGTGCCAGCAGCGTAGCTACGTTGGCGGGTAGCACAGATACGCAGTATTTT
CASSVATLAGSTDTQYF
>TRBJ2-7|-|TRBV6-1|TRBD1
TGTGCCAGCAGTGAAAGGACCGGGACAGGGGGCATGCAGTACTTC
CASSERTGTGGMQYF
>TRBJ1-5|once|TRBV28|TRBD1
TGTGCCAGCGGACAGGGCCGAATTAGCAATCAGCCCCAGCATTTT
CASGQGRISNQPQHF
>TRBJ1-2|-|TRBV6-5|-
TGTGCCAGCAGTTACTCAGCGAACTATGGCTACACCTTC
CASSYSANYGYTF
>TRBJ1-1|-|TRBV25-1|-
TGTGCCAGCAGTGTAATGGGAGGGGACACTGAAGCTTTCTTT
CASSVMGGDTEAFF
>TRBJ2-1|many|TRBV4-2|TRBD2
TGTGCCAGCAGCCTAGGGACTAGCGGTCACAATGAGCAGTTCTTC
CASSLGTSGHNEQFF
>TRBJ2-7|-|TRBV12-3/TRBV12-4|TRBD2
TGTGCCAGCAGTTGGACTAGTAACTACGAGCAGTACTTC
CASSWTSNYEQYF
>TRBJ2-1|-|TRBV5-1|-
TGCGCCAGCAGTTCGGCAGGAGGCTACAATGAGCAGTTCTTC
CASSSAGGYNEQFF
>TRBJ1-2|-|TRBV18|-
TGTGCCAGCTCACCTTCCCGGGTGGAGGGCTACACCTTC
CASSPSRVEGYTF
>TRBJ1-1|-|TRBV6-6|TRBD1
TGTGCCAGCAGTTACCAGGGGGGCACTGAAGCTTTCTTT
CASSYQGGTEAFF
>TRBJ1-2|-|TRBV19|-
TGTGCCAGTAGTATTTACCAGGACTATGGCTACACCTTC
CASSIYQDYGYTF
>TRBJ2-1|-|TRBV10-3|TRBD1
TGTGCCATCAGTCTTGACAGGGAGAGCAATGAGCAGTTCTTC
CAISLDRESNEQFF
>TRBJ2-3|-|TRBV3-1/TRBV3-2|TRBD2
TGTGCCAGCAGCCAAGATTCTGCAGCGGGGGGCCCGTCAGATACGCAGTATTTT
CASSQDSAAGGPSDTQYF
>TRBJ2-5|-|TRBV3-1/TRBV3-2|-
TGTGCCAGCAGGGCAGGGGCCCAAGAGACCCAGTACTTC
CASRAGAQETQYF
>TRBJ2-7|-|TRBV3-1/TRBV3-2|-
TGTGCCAGCAGCCGTATATACGAGCAGTACTTC
CASSRIYEQYF
>TRBJ2-2|-|TRBV30|-
TGTGCCTGGAGGTTCAAGGGGATCGGGGAGCTGTTTTTT
CAWRFKGIGELFF
>TRBJ1-5|-|TRBV2|-
TGTGCCAGCAACGGGCCGGGGAAAAGTAGCAATCAGCCCCAGCATTTT
CASNGPGKSSNQPQHF
>TRBJ1-4|-|TRBV11-2|TRBD1
TGTGCCAGCAGCGCATGGGACAGCCTTAATGAAAAACTGTTTTTT
CASSAWDSLNEKLFF
>TRBJ2-1|-|TRBV11-2|TRBD1
TGTGCCAGCAGCCGGACAGGGGGCGAAAACAATGAGCAGTTCTTC
CASSRTGGENNEQFF
>TRBJ2-1|few|TRBV28|-
TGTGCCAGCAAGGACTACACCTCCTACAATGAGCAGTTCTTC
CASKDYTSYNEQFF
>TRBJ1-5|once|TRBV12-3/TRBV12-4|TRBD1
TGTGCCAGCACCGACAGGGGGCAGCCCCAGCATTTT
CASTDRGQPQHF
>TRBJ2-7|-|TRBV6-1|-
TGTGCCAGCAGTGAAGCGGGGGGTTCCCTAATCGCGTCCTACGAGCAGTACTTC
CASSEAGGSLIASYEQYF
>TRBJ1-2|-|TRBV27|TRBD1
TGTGCCAGCAGTGCGGGACAGTGGAACTATGGCTACACCTTC
CASSAGQWNYGYTF
>TRBJ2-2|-|TRBV14|-
TGTGCCAGCAGCCAAGCGGGCAGGGGGAACACCGGGGAGCTGTTTTTT
CASSQAGRGNTGELFF
>TRBJ1-2|once|TRBV27|TRBD1
TGTGCCAGCAGGCCGACAGGGGGGAATGGCTACACCTTC
CASRPTGGNGYTF
>TRBJ1-2|-|TRBV2|-
TGTGCCAGCAGGACTCACTTGATCGACTATGGCTACACCTTC
CASRTHLIDYGYTF